The 6 T cell receptor beta chains listed next were all sequenced from one sample in a study of early T cells in non-severe SARS-CoV-2 infection. In TCRdb, the 5' RACE reads were re-called with MiXCR into one record per CDR3 protein. The sample gives 50,000 to 60,000 distinct CDR3 sequences, about 5.9% of which show up once; about 3.9% is in the top ten. The specimen was whole blood. Receptors were obtained from an adult who was a healthcare worker with PCR-confirmed SARS-CoV-2 infection or an uninfected control (not recorded which).

Many counts were recorded for this clonotype. This chain's CDR3 is CASSQDLRGETQYF. The CDR3 DNA sequence: TGTGCCAGCAGCCAAGATCTCCGGGGAGAGACCCAGTACTTC. The chain joins TRBV4-2 to TRBJ2-5, with a possible D match to TRBD2 (5 bases). From germline, CDR1 is LGHNA and CDR2 YNFKEQ. The CDR3 loop spans 14 amino acids. V gave up 0 bases and J gave up 4 bases, with 9 bases separating them.

This clonotype has ten or more counts. The chain joins TRBV5-4 to TRBJ2-1; tentative D call: TRBD1 (5 bases). Trimming left V 0 bases short and J 9 bases short, with 19 bases between. Germline V CDR1 and CDR2: SGHNT, YYREEE (reference sequence). The CDR3 extends over 16 amino acids. The CDR3 protein is CASSLEGAEQLSEQFF. CDR3 coding DNA: TGTGCCAGCAGCTTGGAAGGGGCAGAACAACTTAGTGAGCAGTTCTTC.

This clonotype has only a few counts. This chain connects TRBV6-1 to TRBJ1-5; TRBD1 matches at 12 bases. The J segment lost 7 bases and the V segment lost 10 bases, leaving 14 bases of the junction unmatched. CDR3 length: 16 amino acids. Germline V gives CDR1 MNHNS, CDR2 SASEGT. In DNA form, the CDR3 reads TGTGCCACCTCCGGGACAGGGGGCCCCTCGTACCAGCCCCAGCATTTT. It is translated as CATSGTGGPSYQPQHF.

This clonotype was picked up a small number of times. The V call is TRBV18, the J call TRBJ1-6, with 10 nucleotides matching TRBD1. Germline V gene sequence: CDR1 KGHSH, CDR2 LQKENI. The CDR3 runs 16 residues. V shed 4 bases and J 7 bases; nucleotides not matched to a gene: 7. The CDR3 here is CASSLTGGEGNSPLHF. CDR3 bases: TGTGCCAGCTCACTGACAGGGGGCGAAGGGAATTCACCCCTCCACTTT.

The chain is built from TRBV25-1 and TRBJ1-1; D uncertain. The V gene's germline CDR1 is MGHDK and CDR2 SYGVNS. This CDR3 spans 17 amino acids. Deletions cut 8 bases from V and 0 bases from J, with 22 bases between. CDR3 DNA sequence: TGTGCCAGCGGCCCTGGAAAGGGCAGCCGCTTGAACACTGAAGCTTTCTTT. As protein: CASGPGKGSRLNTEAFF.

This clonotype was found many times. This rearrangement joins TRBV4-3 to TRBJ1-4, with unresolved D. The CDR3 loop spans 14 amino acids. CDR1 and CDR2 (germline): LGHNA, YSLEER. V was pared by 1 base and J by 11 bases, with 14 bases between. The CDR3 loop is CASSQVGLGRKLFF. CDR3 coding DNA: TGCGCCAGCAGCCAAGTGGGCCTAGGTCGGAAACTGTTTTTT.